A selection of T cell receptor beta chains follows, all from one sample in a study of blood T cell repertoires in COVID-19. Data came from immunoSEQ multiplex PCR; TCRdb stores just in-frame clones and leaves some out. The sample contains 55,000 to 80,000 clones, approximately 80% of which appear only once. The specimen sequenced was peripheral blood. The receptors here all came from a man between 65 and 85 years old with acute or convalescent COVID-19. The CDR3 runs from the conserved cysteine through the conserved F or W. Each record gives: J gene, CDR3 length, D gene, V gene, CDR3 protein. A D gene is named only where the DNA matches it firmly.

J gene: TRBJ1-2; CDR3 length: 13; D gene: .; V gene: TRBV2; CDR3 protein: CASSETLSYGYTF
J gene: TRBJ1-3; CDR3 length: 14; D gene: .; V gene: TRBV5-1; CDR3 protein: CASSLGGSGNTIYF
J gene: TRBJ2-1; CDR3 length: 16; D gene: TRBD2; V gene: TRBV13; CDR3 protein: CASSSVAGSGYNEQFF
J gene: TRBJ1-3; CDR3 length: 17; D gene: .; V gene: TRBV23-1; CDR3 protein: CASSHFDSNLSGNTIYF
J gene: TRBJ1-1; CDR3 length: 16; D gene: TRBD1; V gene: TRBV5-6; CDR3 protein: CASRSGTVPRDTEAFF
J gene: TRBJ1-3; CDR3 length: 15; D gene: TRBD1; V gene: TRBV19; CDR3 protein: CASSAGQASGNTIYF
J gene: TRBJ2-2; CDR3 length: 15; D gene: TRBD2; V gene: TRBV10-1; CDR3 protein: CASSEGTSVTGELFF
J gene: TRBJ2-7; CDR3 length: 13; D gene: .; V gene: TRBV12-3/TRBV12-4; CDR3 protein: CASSLHPAYEQYF
J gene: TRBJ1-2; CDR3 length: 15; D gene: TRBD1; V gene: TRBV9; CDR3 protein: CASSGTGSSIYGYTF
J gene: TRBJ2-1; CDR3 length: 14; D gene: TRBD1; V gene: TRBV7-9; CDR3 protein: CASSSGTGHNEQFF
J gene: TRBJ2-7; CDR3 length: 14; D gene: .; V gene: TRBV7-2; CDR3 protein: CASNRQGGIYEQYF
J gene: TRBJ2-1; CDR3 length: 16; D gene: TRBD2; V gene: TRBV24-1; CDR3 protein: CATSDSTGGGYNEQFF
J gene: TRBJ2-2; CDR3 length: 16; D gene: .; V gene: TRBV10-3; CDR3 protein: CAISESLAENTGELFF
J gene: TRBJ2-1; CDR3 length: 15; D gene: .; V gene: TRBV6-5; CDR3 protein: CASSYDHRVGNEQFF
J gene: TRBJ1-6; CDR3 length: 16; D gene: TRBD1; V gene: TRBV6-2/TRBV6-3; CDR3 protein: CASSYSMPGGNSPLHF
J gene: TRBJ2-1; CDR3 length: 16; D gene: .; V gene: TRBV4-2; CDR3 protein: CASSPITSNSYNEQFF
J gene: TRBJ2-3; CDR3 length: 16; D gene: TRBD2; V gene: TRBV3-1/TRBV3-2; CDR3 protein: CASSLREGGGADTQYF
J gene: TRBJ1-2; CDR3 length: 12; D gene: .; V gene: TRBV28; CDR3 protein: CASSSGTLGYTF
J gene: TRBJ2-2; CDR3 length: 16; D gene: TRBD2; V gene: TRBV7-9; CDR3 protein: CASSQLLAGGPGELFF
J gene: TRBJ1-6; CDR3 length: 14; D gene: TRBD1; V gene: TRBV12-5; CDR3 protein: CASGSGQPNSPLHF
J gene: TRBJ2-6; CDR3 length: 16; D gene: .; V gene: TRBV6-2/TRBV6-3; CDR3 protein: CASSLARASGANVLTF
J gene: TRBJ2-7; CDR3 length: 13; D gene: .; V gene: TRBV6-5; CDR3 protein: CASSYSSGARQYF
J gene: TRBJ2-1; CDR3 length: 12; D gene: .; V gene: TRBV10-1; CDR3 protein: CASSRDYNEQFF
J gene: TRBJ1-3; CDR3 length: 15; D gene: .; V gene: TRBV7-9; CDR3 protein: CASSSSGTSGNTIYF
J gene: TRBJ2-3; CDR3 length: 14; D gene: .; V gene: TRBV10-3; CDR3 protein: CAISDGGLADTQYF
J gene: TRBJ2-5; CDR3 length: 12; D gene: .; V gene: TRBV6-6; CDR3 protein: CASSVTQETQYF
J gene: TRBJ2-7; CDR3 length: 16; D gene: TRBD2; V gene: TRBV19; CDR3 protein: CASSDSGRRTSYEQYF
J gene: TRBJ2-7; CDR3 length: 15; D gene: TRBD2; V gene: TRBV18; CDR3 protein: CASSPRTSGSGEQYF
J gene: TRBJ1-2; CDR3 length: 13; D gene: TRBD1; V gene: TRBV5-4; CDR3 protein: CASSRTGLDGYTF
J gene: TRBJ2-3; CDR3 length: 19; D gene: .; V gene: TRBV27; CDR3 protein: CASSRKAMENGRGTDTQYF
J gene: TRBJ2-7; CDR3 length: 14; D gene: .; V gene: TRBV11-2; CDR3 protein: CASSLIGGVDEQYF
J gene: TRBJ1-1; CDR3 length: 16; D gene: .; V gene: TRBV23-1; CDR3 protein: CASNDASGSQNTEAFF
J gene: TRBJ2-3; CDR3 length: 16; D gene: TRBD2; V gene: TRBV9; CDR3 protein: CASSVDSGSRGDTQYF
J gene: TRBJ1-2; CDR3 length: 16; D gene: TRBD1; V gene: TRBV9; CDR3 protein: CASSDRDRGGLEGYTF
J gene: TRBJ2-1; CDR3 length: 13; D gene: .; V gene: TRBV5-5; CDR3 protein: CASSFAESGEQFF
J gene: TRBJ2-1; CDR3 length: 16; D gene: .; V gene: TRBV9; CDR3 protein: CASSVSDISVYNEQFF
J gene: TRBJ2-1; CDR3 length: 14; D gene: .; V gene: TRBV12-5; CDR3 protein: CASGPGQQHNEQFF
J gene: TRBJ1-1; CDR3 length: 14; D gene: .; V gene: TRBV5-1; CDR3 protein: CASSFRDRNTEAFF
J gene: TRBJ1-1; CDR3 length: 14; D gene: TRBD1; V gene: TRBV6-5; CDR3 protein: CASSNRDRVTEAFF
J gene: TRBJ1-2; CDR3 length: 14; D gene: TRBD1; V gene: TRBV2; CDR3 protein: CASSERDSTYGYTF
J gene: TRBJ2-7; CDR3 length: 11; D gene: .; V gene: TRBV28; CDR3 protein: CASTGVDEQYF
J gene: TRBJ1-1; CDR3 length: 13; D gene: TRBD1; V gene: TRBV19; CDR3 protein: CASSSNRGTEAFF
J gene: TRBJ1-6; CDR3 length: 14; D gene: TRBD1; V gene: TRBV30; CDR3 protein: CAWTPGQHNSPLHF
J gene: TRBJ2-7; CDR3 length: 17; D gene: .; V gene: TRBV20-1; CDR3 protein: CSASRGGGALGSYEQYF